This TCR beta chain was identified in a study of molecular identifiers for immune sequencing clone quantification. Study summary: In the replicates, RNA derived from approximately 20,000 or 100,000 naive CD8 cells was divided into five parts, and four were sequenced.

The CDR3 has 15 residues. The germline gives CDR1 LGHNA, CDR2 YSLEER. The germline V and J ends were trimmed by 0 bases and 0 bases, with 5 bases remaining between them. Preparation methods for the bulk TCR libraries were those previously described, with listed TCR primers. TCRdb independently ran MiXCR on the PCR reads; one entry per CDR3 protein. Of approximately 680,000 distinct CDR3 sequences in the sample, about 25% were seen once. Naive CD8 T cells were picked out by sorting for CD8+CD4-CCR7+CD45RA+. There are many counts of this clonotype. The chain recombines TRBV4-3 with TRBJ1-4; D is uncertain. Sequencing used naive CD8+ T cells from blood, with Jurkat cell RNA spiked in. The subset denotes: FACS-sorted CD8+CD4-CCR7+CD45RA+ naive T cells. The TCR comes from a human donor in good health. Some libraries in this study had Jurkat cell RNA spiked in. The CDR3 protein is CASSQEAATNEKLFF. CDR3 sequence (DNA): TGCGCCAGCAGCCAAGAAGCCGCAACTAATGAAAAACTGTTTTTT.